This T cell receptor (beta chain) was documented in a study of spatial heterogeneity in lung cancer. The CDR3 extends over 14 amino acids. From germline, CDR1 is DFQATT and CDR2 SNEGSKA (reference sequence). With 0 bases clipped from V and 4 bases from J, the junction kept 2 bases outside the gene matches. In this sample, this clonotype turned up a few times. Each molecule of TCR cDNA was tagged with one unique molecular identifier. TCRdb passed the 5' RACE reads through MiXCR, listing each CDR3 protein once. The repertoire holds some 80,000 distinct CDR3 sequences, with 8% as singletons. Indicated time point: sample taken at primary tumor resection. About 73 TRACERx patients with early, untreated non-small cell lung cancer donated samples. Material for sequencing was whole RNA from tumor, nontumor lung or frozen PBMC, left unsorted.

Sequences were derived from PBMCs, sampled at surgery. The V and J genes are TRBV20-1 and TRBJ2-7; TRBD2 matches at 11 bases. The TCR comes from a male donor with early-stage non-small cell lung cancer. CDR3 loop: CSAREASGRYEQYF. The CDR3 coding sequence is TGCAGTGCTAGAGAGGCTAGCGGGAGGTACGAGCAGTACTTC.